This T cell receptor (beta chain) was obtained from a study of metastatic and nonmetastatic thyroid tumors. Overall study: Where malignant and benign thyroid patients were concerned, repertoires were compared across blood and tumor or nodule tissue. Points from the study as a whole: Benign nodules were reported to have significantly lower TCR beta diversity than malignant thyroid tumors, in blood and tumor.

In the source study's methods: To classify distant metastasis in papillary thyroid cancer, a model was built from CDR3 differences across clinicopathological groups. TCRdb ran MiXCR on the PCR reads. The authors' filters were not applied to this entry. The sample carries 7,500 to 8,000 clones, less than 35% recorded once. Prior to thyroid surgery, none of the patients had received any treatment. There are a few counts of this clone. What it recognizes is unknown. CDR3 length: 14 residues. Germline V gives CDR1 MNHEY, CDR2 SVGEGT. With 0 bases removed from V and 3 bases from J, the gap between germline ends came to 9 bases.

V is TRBV6-2 or TRBV6-3 and J is TRBJ2-7, with D possibly TRBD2 on 5 matching bases. The sample consisted of tumor tissue. The TCR originated in a male donor with papillary thyroid cancer or a benign thyroid nodule (not recorded which). Some clones in this sample may be carry-over from other donors' samples. This CDR3 reads CASSYSRGFYEQYF. CDR3 coding DNA: TGTGCCAGCAGTTACTCGAGAGGGTTCTACGAGCAGTACTTC.